What follows describes a single TCR beta chain. After removal of 5 bases from V and 7 bases from J, the junction contained 9 bases not matched to a gene. Germline CDR1 and CDR2: MNHEY and SMNVEV (reference sequence). CDR3 length: 14 residues. This specimen comes from a study of blood T cell repertoires in COVID-19. Study as a whole: Sites in the United States, Italy and Spain provided acute and convalescent COVID-19 samples. T cells, B-cell-depleted T cells, or PBMCs supplied cDNA or gDNA.

Original analysis: Reference gene primer amplification gave nucleated cell count estimates. Some clones are missing from TCRdb's copy, which holds only in-frame ones; the method was immunoSEQ multiplex PCR. V, J and clone size are those of that table, while D and trimming were read from the DNA. The data contain 200,000 to 250,000 clones, 70% to 90% of them singletons. The sample taken for sequencing was peripheral blood. The chain has TRBV27 and TRBJ1-2, with 8 bases fitting TRBD1. This TCR was sampled from a man between 18 and 29 years old with active or convalescent COVID-19. The CDR3 loop is CASSADRGLSGYTF. In nucleotides, the CDR3 is TGTGCCAGCAGTGCCGACAGGGGTTTAAGTGGCTACACCTTC.